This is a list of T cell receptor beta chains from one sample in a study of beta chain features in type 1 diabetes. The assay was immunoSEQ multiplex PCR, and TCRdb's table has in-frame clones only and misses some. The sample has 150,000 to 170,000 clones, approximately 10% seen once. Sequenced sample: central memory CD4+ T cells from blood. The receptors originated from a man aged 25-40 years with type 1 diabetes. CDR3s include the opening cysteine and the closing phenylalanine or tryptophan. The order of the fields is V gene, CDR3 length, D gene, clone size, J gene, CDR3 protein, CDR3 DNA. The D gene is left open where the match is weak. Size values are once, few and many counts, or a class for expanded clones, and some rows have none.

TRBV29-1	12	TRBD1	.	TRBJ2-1	CSAGQGDNEQFF	TGCAGCGCAGGACAGGGTGACAATGAGCAGTTCTTC
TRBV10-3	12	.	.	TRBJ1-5	CAISDQYQPQHF	TGTGCCATCAGTGACCAGTATCAGCCCCAGCATTTT
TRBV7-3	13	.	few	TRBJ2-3	CASSATRTDTQYF	TGTGCCAGCAGCGCTACCCGCACAGATACGCAGTATTTT
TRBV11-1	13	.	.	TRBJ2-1	CASSQELAGEQFF	TGTGCCAGCAGCCAAGAACTAGCCGGTGAGCAGTTCTTC
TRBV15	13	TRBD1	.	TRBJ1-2	CATSRTGVDGYTF	TGTGCCACCAGCAGGACAGGGGTAGATGGCTACACCTTC
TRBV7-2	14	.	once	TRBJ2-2	CASSPGFLTGELFF	TGTGCCAGCAGCCCCGGGTTCCTCACCGGGGAGCTGTTTTTT
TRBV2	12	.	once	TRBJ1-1	CASSTENTEAFF	TGTGCCAGCAGTACAGAGAACACTGAAGCTTTCTTT
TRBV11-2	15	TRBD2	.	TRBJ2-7	CASSLVSGSSYEQYF	TGTGCCAGCAGCTTAGTTAGCGGGAGCTCCTACGAGCAGTACTTC
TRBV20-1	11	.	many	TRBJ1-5	CSAAPGGPQHF	TGCAGTGCTGCCCCGGGGGGTCCCCAGCATTTT
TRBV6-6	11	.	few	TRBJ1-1	CASSSGVVAFF	TGTGCCAGCAGCTCAGGTGTGGTAGCTTTCTTT
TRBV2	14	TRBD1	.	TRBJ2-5	CASRDGTVEETQYF	TGTGCCAGCAGGGATGGGACAGTAGAAGAGACCCAGTACTTC
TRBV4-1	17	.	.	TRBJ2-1	CASSQDTQRNSYNEQFF	TGCGCCAGCAGCCAAGACACCCAGCGGAACTCCTACAATGAGCAGTTCTTC
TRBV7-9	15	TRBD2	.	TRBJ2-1	CASSMTGLAGDEQFF	TGTGCCAGCAGCATGACCGGACTAGCGGGAGACGAGCAGTTCTTC
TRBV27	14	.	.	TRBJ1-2	CASRRRGANYGYTF	TGTGCCAGCAGGCGGAGAGGCGCCAACTATGGCTACACCTTC
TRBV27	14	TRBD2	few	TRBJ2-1	CASRLREGYNEQFF	TGTGCCAGCCGCCTTCGGGAGGGGTACAATGAGCAGTTCTTC
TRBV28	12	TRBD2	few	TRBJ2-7	CASTGGSHEQYF	TGTGCCAGCACCGGCGGGAGCCACGAGCAGTACTTC
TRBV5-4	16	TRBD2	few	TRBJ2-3	CASSPLAGGNTDTQYF	TGTGCCAGCAGCCCTCTAGCGGGAGGGAACACAGATACGCAGTATTTT
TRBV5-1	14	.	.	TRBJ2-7	CASSPGTLIYEQYF	TGCGCCAGCAGCCCAGGGACACTCATCTACGAGCAGTACTTC
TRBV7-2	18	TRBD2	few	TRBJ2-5	CASSLRGPGTSSQETQYF	TGTGCCAGCAGCTTAAGGGGTCCTGGGACTAGCAGTCAAGAGACCCAGTACTTC
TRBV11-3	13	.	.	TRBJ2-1	CASSLFGGGEQFF	TGTGCCAGCAGCCTATTCGGGGGTGGTGAGCAGTTCTTC
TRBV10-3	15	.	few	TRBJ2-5	CAISESYAEQETQYF	TGTGCCATCAGTGAGTCTTATGCAGAACAAGAGACCCAGTACTTC
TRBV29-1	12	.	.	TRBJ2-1	CSSLVSYNEQFF	TGCTCAAGTCTAGTTTCCTACAATGAGCAGTTCTTC
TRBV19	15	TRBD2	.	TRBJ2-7	CASSIASGKRYEQYF	TGTGCCAGTAGTATAGCTAGCGGTAAGAGGTACGAGCAGTACTTC
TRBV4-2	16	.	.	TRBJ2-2	CASSPDVELSIGELFF	TGTGCCAGCAGCCCCGATGTAGAGCTTTCCATCGGGGAGCTGTTTTTT
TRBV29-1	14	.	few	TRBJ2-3	CSVEYGASTDTQYF	TGCAGCGTTGAATACGGAGCTAGCACAGATACGCAGTATTTT
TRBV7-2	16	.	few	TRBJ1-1	CASSPRGFRAHTEAFF	TGTGCCAGCAGCCCTAGGGGGTTCAGGGCCCACACTGAAGCTTTCTTT
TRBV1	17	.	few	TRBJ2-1	CTSSLIRLGGRYNEQFF	TGCACCAGCAGCCTAATCCGATTGGGGGGGAGGTACAATGAGCAGTTCTTC
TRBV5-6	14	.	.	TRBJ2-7	CASSGDTSRYEQYF	TGTGCCAGCAGTGGGGACACCTCCCGCTACGAGCAGTACTTC
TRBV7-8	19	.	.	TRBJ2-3	CASSPQTVGRGISTDTQYF	TGTGCCAGCAGCCCTCAGACTGTCGGGAGAGGTATAAGCACAGATACGCAGTATTTT
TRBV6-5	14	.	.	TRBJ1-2	CASSEFVGEDGYTF	TGTGCCAGCAGTGAATTCGTAGGGGAAGATGGCTACACCTTC
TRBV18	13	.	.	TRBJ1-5	CASSPSDSQPQHF	TGTGCCAGCTCACCGTCAGATTCTCAGCCCCAGCATTTT
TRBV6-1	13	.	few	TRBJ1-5	CASEVTDHQPQHF	TGTGCCAGCGAGGTGACTGACCATCAGCCCCAGCATTTT
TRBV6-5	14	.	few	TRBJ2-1	CASSRQSSYNEQFF	TGTGCCAGCTCCCGACAGAGCTCCTACAATGAGCAGTTCTTC
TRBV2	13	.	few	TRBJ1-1	CASSRMVGAEAFF	TGTGCCAGCTCGCGCATGGTCGGAGCTGAAGCTTTCTTT
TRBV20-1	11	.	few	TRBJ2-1	CSVAGYNEQFF	TGCAGTGTTGCGGGCTACAATGAGCAGTTCTTC
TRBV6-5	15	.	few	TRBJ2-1	CASQLSGQTYNEQFF	TGTGCCAGCCAGTTGAGCGGGCAGACCTACAATGAGCAGTTCTTC
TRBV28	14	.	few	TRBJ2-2	CASTTPGRGGELFF	TGTGCCAGCACCACCCCTGGTAGGGGCGGGGAGCTGTTTTTT
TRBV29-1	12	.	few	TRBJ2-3	CSVDSSTDTQYF	TGCAGCGTCGACAGCAGCACAGATACGCAGTATTTT
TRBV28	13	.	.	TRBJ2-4	CASSLSSMNIQYF	TGTGCCAGCAGTTTATCTAGCATGAACATTCAGTACTTC
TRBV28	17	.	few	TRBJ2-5	CASSSPRGDRTLETQYF	TGTGCCAGCAGTTCGCCCCGTGGTGACAGGACTCTGGAGACCCAGTACTTC
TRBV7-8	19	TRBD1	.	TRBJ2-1	CASSLTTGGLLLGYNEQFF	TGTGCCAGCAGCCTTACGACAGGGGGCTTGTTATTGGGTTACAATGAGCAGTTCTTC
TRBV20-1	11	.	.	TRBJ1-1	CSARQNTEAFF	TGCAGTGCTAGACAAAACACTGAAGCTTTCTTT
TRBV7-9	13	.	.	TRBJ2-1	CASSLNTAGEQFF	TGTGCCAGCAGCTTAAACACCGCGGGTGAGCAGTTCTTC
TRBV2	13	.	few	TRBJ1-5	CASTGDSNQPQHF	TGTGCCAGCACGGGGGACAGCAATCAGCCCCAGCATTTT
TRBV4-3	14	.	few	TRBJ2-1	CASSQEQGYNEQFF	TGCGCCAGCAGCCAAGAACAGGGTTACAATGAGCAGTTCTTC
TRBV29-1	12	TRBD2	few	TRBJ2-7	CSVGGDGYEQYF	TGCAGCGTCGGGGGGGACGGGTACGAGCAGTACTTC
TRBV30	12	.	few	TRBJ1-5	CAWNQGYEPQHF	TGTGCCTGGAACCAGGGATACGAGCCCCAGCATTTT